This T cell receptor (beta chain) was sequenced in a study of T cells in localized non-small cell lung cancer. Profiled with immunoSEQ multiplex PCR; TCRdb holds only in-frame clones, not every one. The data show about 53,000 clones, roughly 84% seen once. The CDR3 has 13 amino acids. With V trimmed by 5 bases and J by 8 bases, 7 bases remained unmatched. Germline lookup yields CDR1 GTSNPN and CDR2 SVGIG (reference sequence). The sequencing used peripheral blood mononuclear cells, collected before any cancer treatment. The gene calls are TRBV30 and TRBJ1-4; 8 bases are a match to TRBD1. The source of this sequence is a man aged 35 to 70 with stage III lung adenocarcinoma. The CDR3 loop is CAWGTGNGEKLFF. The DNA of the CDR3 is TGTGCCTGGGGGACAGGCAACGGCGAAAAACTGTTTTTT.